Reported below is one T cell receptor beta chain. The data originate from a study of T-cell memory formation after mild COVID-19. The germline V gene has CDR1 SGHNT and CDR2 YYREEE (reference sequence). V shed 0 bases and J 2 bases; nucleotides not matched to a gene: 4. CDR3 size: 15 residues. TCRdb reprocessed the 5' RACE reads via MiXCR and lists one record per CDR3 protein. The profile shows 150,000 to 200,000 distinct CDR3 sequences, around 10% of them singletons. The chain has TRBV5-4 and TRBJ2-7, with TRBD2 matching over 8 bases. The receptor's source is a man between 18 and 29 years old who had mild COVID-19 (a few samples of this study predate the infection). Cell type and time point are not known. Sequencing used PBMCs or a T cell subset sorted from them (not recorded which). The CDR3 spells CASSLGAGAPYEQYF. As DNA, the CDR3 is TGTGCCAGCAGCTTGGGAGCGGGGGCACCCTACGAGCAGTACTTC.